A selection of T cell receptor beta chains follows, all from one sample in a study of regulatory T cells in long-lasting Graves disease. Each CDR3 protein gets one entry after TCRdb re-called the multiplex PCR reads with MiXCR. The profile shows roughly 320,000 distinct CDR3 sequences, approximately 15% of them singletons. Another study also made use of these data, one on T cells in Graves' hyperthyroidism and ophthalmopathy.

The specimen comprised peripheral blood mononuclear cells (PBMCs), sampled at new diagnosis, from a patient treated with antithyroid drugs. These receptors were collected from a middle-aged man with Graves disease. Each CDR3 is given with its conserved first and last residue. Fields, in order: D gene, J gene, clone size, V gene, CDR3 DNA, CDR3 protein. The D gene is left open where the match is weak. Not every row has a clone size; where given, it reads once, few, many or a size class.

D: TRBD1
J: TRBJ1-2
size: many
V: TRBV5-1
DNA: TGCGCCAGCAGCCCGAGGGACAGCCTGTGGGGCTACACCTTC
CDR3: CASSPRDSLWGYTF

D: NA
J: TRBJ2-7
size: many
V: TRBV4-1
DNA: TGCGCCAGCAGCCAAGGCAGGACGGCGCTCTCCTACGAGCAGTACTTC
CDR3: CASSQGRTALSYEQYF

D: TRBD1
J: TRBJ2-7
size: many
V: TRBV12-3/TRBV12-4
DNA: TGTGCCAGCAGGGAGGGACAGGGTCCCCCCTACGAGCAGTACTTC
CDR3: CASREGQGPPYEQYF

D: NA
J: TRBJ1-5
size: NA
V: TRBV7-9
DNA: TGTGCCAGCAGCTTACAGCATAGCAATCAGCCCCAGCATTTT
CDR3: CASSLQHSNQPQHF

D: NA
J: TRBJ2-3
size: NA
V: TRBV9
DNA: TGTGCCAGCAGCGTAGTATCCGGTGATACGCAGTATTTT
CDR3: CASSVVSGDTQYF

D: NA
J: TRBJ2-5
size: NA
V: TRBV4-3
DNA: TGCGCCAGCAGCCAAAACCCCGGGAATCAAGAGACCCAGTACTTC
CDR3: CASSQNPGNQETQYF

D: TRBD1
J: TRBJ1-5
size: many
V: TRBV2
DNA: TGTGCCAGCATCGGGACAGGGGGCTTTCGGGGCAATCAGCCCCAGCATTTT
CDR3: CASIGTGGFRGNQPQHF

D: NA
J: TRBJ1-1
size: many
V: TRBV5-1
DNA: TGCGCCAGCAGCTTGGCCGGCCAAGACACTGAAGCTTTCTTT
CDR3: CASSLAGQDTEAFF

D: TRBD1
J: TRBJ2-3
size: many
V: TRBV7-2
DNA: TGTGCCAGCAGCTTACAGACAGGGGGCACAGATACGCAGTATTTT
CDR3: CASSLQTGGTDTQYF

D: NA
J: TRBJ2-3
size: many
V: TRBV6-5
DNA: TGTGCCAGCAGTTTCGGACAGCCAGTCACAGATACGCAGTATTTT
CDR3: CASSFGQPVTDTQYF

D: NA
J: TRBJ2-1
size: many
V: TRBV5-1
DNA: TGCGCCAGCAGCTTGGAATCGGCCGTGTACAATGAGCAGTTCTTC
CDR3: CASSLESAVYNEQFF

D: NA
J: TRBJ2-5
size: many
V: TRBV2
DNA: TGTGCCAGCAGTCCCGACATCGAAGAGACCCAGTACTTC
CDR3: CASSPDIEETQYF

D: NA
J: TRBJ2-3
size: many
V: TRBV4-2
DNA: TGTGCCAGCAGCCAAACGGCAGATACGCAGTATTTT
CDR3: CASSQTADTQYF

D: NA
J: TRBJ1-1
size: many
V: TRBV5-1
DNA: TGCGCCAGCAGCTTGGGCCGAGCAGGAGGACTCATGAACACTGAAGCTTTCTTT
CDR3: CASSLGRAGGLMNTEAFF

D: TRBD2
J: TRBJ2-1
size: many
V: TRBV11-2
DNA: TGTGCCAGCAGCTTAGCCGGGGGGGCCCTCTACAATGAGCAGTTCTTC
CDR3: CASSLAGGALYNEQFF

D: NA
J: TRBJ2-7
size: NA
V: TRBV5-1
DNA: TGCGCCAGCAGCTTGGTGACCGGGTCCGCCGCCGAGCAGTACTTC
CDR3: CASSLVTGSAAEQYF

D: TRBD2
J: TRBJ2-3
size: NA
V: TRBV27
DNA: TGTGCCAGCAGTTTCCTAGCGGGCCCGGGCAGGGTCACAGATACGCAGTATTTT
CDR3: CASSFLAGPGRVTDTQYF

D: TRBD1
J: TRBJ1-6
size: NA
V: TRBV7-3
DNA: TGTGCCAGCAGCTTAACGACGACAGGGGCCCTCCACTTT
CDR3: CASSLTTTGALHF

D: TRBD2
J: TRBJ2-2
size: few
V: TRBV19
DNA: TGTGCCAGTAGGTTCTCGGGGGGGAACACCGGGGAGCTGTTTTTT
CDR3: CASRFSGGNTGELFF

D: NA
J: TRBJ2-2
size: NA
V: TRBV3-1
DNA: TGTGCCAGCAGCCAAGAGGTCACCGGGGAGCTGTTTTTT
CDR3: CASSQEVTGELFF

D: TRBD1
J: TRBJ1-6
size: many
V: TRBV20-1
DNA: TGCAGTGCTAGAACAGGGGGGAATTCACCCCTCCACTTT
CDR3: CSARTGGNSPLHF

D: TRBD2
J: TRBJ2-7
size: few
V: TRBV28
DNA: TGTGCCAGCAGTTTATTTGGAGGGCGGGGGACCTACGAGCAGTACTTC
CDR3: CASSLFGGRGTYEQYF

D: TRBD2
J: TRBJ2-7
size: few
V: TRBV4-1
DNA: TGCGCCAGCCGTCCGGGTAGCGGGGTGGGCGAAAACGAGCAGTACTTC
CDR3: CASRPGSGVGENEQYF

D: TRBD1
J: TRBJ2-2
size: NA
V: TRBV9
DNA: TGTGCCAGCAGCCCGACGGGACAGATCGCCGGGGAGCTGTTTTTT
CDR3: CASSPTGQIAGELFF

D: NA
J: TRBJ2-6
size: many
V: TRBV7-9
DNA: TGTGCCAGCAGCTTACTGGGAACTGGGGCCAACGTCCTGACTTTC
CDR3: CASSLLGTGANVLTF

D: TRBD1
J: TRBJ2-7
size: many
V: TRBV28
DNA: TGTGCCAGCAGTTTATCCGGGACAGGTTTTTTCTACGAGCAGTACTTC
CDR3: CASSLSGTGFFYEQYF

D: TRBD2
J: TRBJ2-2
size: many
V: TRBV2
DNA: TGTGCCAGCAGTGTAACCGGGACTAGCGGGGACAGAGGAGCCGGGGAGCTGTTTTTT
CDR3: CASSVTGTSGDRGAGELFF

D: TRBD1
J: TRBJ1-1
size: few
V: TRBV5-1
DNA: TGCGCCAGCAGCCAACGGACAGGGGTTGGGGCTGAAGCTTTCTTT
CDR3: CASSQRTGVGAEAFF

D: NA
J: TRBJ2-1
size: large
V: TRBV28
DNA: TGTGCCAGCAGTTCCTGGGACAATGAGCAGTTCTTC
CDR3: CASSSWDNEQFF

D: NA
J: TRBJ2-3
size: few
V: TRBV7-2
DNA: TGTGCCAGCAGCTTAGTGGTGACAGTGTTTCTTCTAGGGCGGCTCCTCGGGATAGGGGATACGCAGTATTTT
CDR3: CASSLVVTVFLLGRLLGIGDTQYF

D: NA
J: TRBJ1-1
size: many
V: TRBV3-1
DNA: TGTGCCAGCAGCCAAAACAGGCTGGCGACTGAAGCTTTCTTT
CDR3: CASSQNRLATEAFF

D: NA
J: TRBJ2-1
size: NA
V: TRBV27
DNA: TGTGCCAGCAGTTTATCGGCCGACCGGCTGGGCTCCTACAATGAGCAGTTCTTC
CDR3: CASSLSADRLGSYNEQFF

D: NA
J: TRBJ2-3
size: few
V: TRBV7-2
DNA: TGTGCCAGCTCACCCGCTTGGGGTGGAGGGGCCACAGATACGCAGTATTTT
CDR3: CASSPAWGGGATDTQYF

D: NA
J: TRBJ1-2
size: few
V: TRBV28
DNA: TGTGCCAGCAGTTTACAGGGTTGGTATGGCTACACCTTC
CDR3: CASSLQGWYGYTF

D: NA
J: TRBJ2-7
size: few
V: TRBV29-1
DNA: TGCAGCGTTGTTTGGTACAGAACCTACGAGCAGTACTTC
CDR3: CSVVWYRTYEQYF

D: NA
J: TRBJ2-2
size: few
V: TRBV7-3
DNA: TGTGCCAGCATGGCCCCGAACACCGGGGAGCTGTTTTTT
CDR3: CASMAPNTGELFF

D: NA
J: TRBJ1-1
size: few
V: TRBV20-1
DNA: TGCAGTGCTAGTATGGGGGAAACTGAAGCTTTCTTT
CDR3: CSASMGETEAFF

D: NA
J: TRBJ2-2
size: many
V: TRBV6-1
DNA: TGTGCCAGCAGTCCCCACACCGGGGAGCTGTTTTTT
CDR3: CASSPHTGELFF

D: NA
J: TRBJ2-7
size: many
V: TRBV5-1
DNA: TGCGCCAGCAGCCCTAAGGTAGCAGGGCTGGACGAGCAGTACTTC
CDR3: CASSPKVAGLDEQYF

D: NA
J: TRBJ2-7
size: many
V: TRBV15
DNA: TGTGCCACCAGCAGAGTAGTGGACACCTACGAGCAGTACTTC
CDR3: CATSRVVDTYEQYF

D: NA
J: TRBJ2-5
size: many
V: TRBV30
DNA: TGTGCCTGGAGTGTATATAGCATGGAGACCCAGTACTTC
CDR3: CAWSVYSMETQYF

D: TRBD2
J: TRBJ2-5
size: NA
V: TRBV19
DNA: TGTGCCAGTAGTCCCTCGCGGGGGTTCGGAGAGACCCAGTACTTC
CDR3: CASSPSRGFGETQYF

D: TRBD1
J: TRBJ1-5
size: few
V: TRBV28
DNA: TGTGCCAGCAATTTTCCACTTACAGGGGAGGGAAACAATCAGCCCCAGCATTTT
CDR3: CASNFPLTGEGNNQPQHF

D: NA
J: TRBJ2-7
size: NA
V: TRBV20-1
DNA: TGCAGTGCCGCTGCAGGGAACGAGCAGTACTTC
CDR3: CSAAAGNEQYF

D: NA
J: TRBJ1-3
size: once
V: TRBV6-5
DNA: TGTGCCAGCAGTTACTCTCTGGGGTCTGGAAACACCATATATTTT
CDR3: CASSYSLGSGNTIYF